This T cell receptor beta chain is drawn from a study of vaccination and CD4 T cells after COVID-19 (dated by TCRdb to the early 2020s). A note on the overall study: Every convalescent patient had a positive nasal swab PCR test for SARS-CoV-2, with mild disease in 9 or 10 patients and severe disease in one. In over 8 COVID-19 convalescent patients and a handful of infection-naive healthy vaccine recipients, the spike-specific CD4+ TCR repertoire before mRNA vaccination was compared with the repertoire after mRNA vaccination. The cultures were stimulated with overlapping spike peptide pools from SARS-CoV-2 and from the common cold coronaviruses HCoV-NL63, HCoV-OC43 and HCoV-229E. Post-COVID blood samples were collected from convalescent patients a median of roughly 100 days after diagnosis, with a range of roughly 30 to 161 days. Post-vaccine blood samples were obtained a median of around 67 days after the second vaccine dose, with a range of about 12 to 241 days. Control cultures used a CEFX viral epitope pool as positive control, an HIV-1 Nef peptide pool as negative control, or no peptide. The convalescent cohort comprised six males and four females, including two Hispanic individuals, seven Caucasians, two Asians and one multiracial person. Participants received two doses of either the Pfizer-BioNTech BNT162b2 vaccine (n=8) or the Moderna mRNA-1273 vaccine (n=2).

What this sample's treatment or condition label stands for: roughly ten-day PBMC culture with coronavirus spike peptide pools or control peptides (ViraFEST assay). To expand antigen-specific T cells with peptide pools and then pick out the expanded clonotypes through TCR sequencing, the study relied on the ViraFEST assay. The positive SARS-CoV-2 PCR tests of the convalescent patients were dated from March to December 2020, before the Alpha, Beta and Delta variants emerged in the United States. Each well held approximately 2 million PBMCs cultured in IMDM containing roughly 5.5% human AB serum and approximately 9.8 IU/ml IL-2, with about 9.1 ug/ml peptide pools added. On days 3 and 7, half of the culture medium was replaced with fresh IL-2-containing medium. After about nine days of culture, CD4+ T cells were isolated by negative selection with the EasySep CD4+ T cell isolation kit. PBMCs were separated from whole blood using Ficoll-Paque Plus gradient centrifugation and then either used fresh or cryopreserved at -140C. Culture conditions were generally each tested in triplicate wells.

The library came from PCR. DNA from cultured CD4+ T cells was subjected to TCR sequencing with the Oncomine TCR Beta short-read assay at the Johns Hopkins FTIC core. The QIAamp micro DNA kit was used to extract genomic DNA from the cultured CD4+ T cells. Oncomine TCR Beta libraries from cultured CD4+ T cells were pooled using unique dual indexes and sequenced on an Illumina iSeq 100. As for the original processing: Non-productive sequences were removed, and CDR3s that did not start with C, did not end with F or W, or were shorter than 7 amino acids were discarded. The MANAFEST web application was used to identify antigen-specific clonotypes by comparing peptide-stimulated wells against reference wells and other culture wells. For a clone to be called positive, the clone needed an FDR below 0.05, an odds ratio above 5, and a productive frequency above 0.1% in at least two of three replicate wells. A clonotype counted as cross-reactive if it showed significant expansion both in the SARS-CoV-2 spike wells and in at least one common cold coronavirus spike condition. Using R version 3.6.1, CDR3 homology was evaluated through Levenshtein distances (stringdist) along with unrooted phylogenetic trees (ape). TCRdb reanalyzed the raw reads on its own, using fastp at Q25 for trimming and MiXCR for clone calling, and kept in-frame beta chains. For every CDR3 protein sequence, its rows merge into one entry that carries the most common genes and DNA. What appears here as the V and J calls and clone size reflects TCRdb's work, not the paper's. The sample table shows roughly 9,300 distinct CDR3 sequences, and around 59% are seen once. The ten biggest clones cover approximately 16% of the sample.

From its cysteine to its phenylalanine, the CDR3 spans 16 amino acids. The kept DNA is CDR3 alone, 48 bases in frame from the first base. The V end gives up 0 bases and the J end 0 bases, leaving 6 bases in the junction not matched to a gene. The germline V gene (reference sequence) specifies DFQATT as CDR1 and SNEGSKA as CDR2. This clonotype was counted only a few times. Its target antigen remains unknown. No per-base quality is available; no much larger clone lies one base away. Beyond this particular receptor, the publication reports: The number of convalescent patients in the study was relatively small, and the study did not examine early timepoints following natural infection. In convalescent patients, a median around 86% of post-vaccine SARS-CoV-2-reactive clones were detected only after vaccination, suggesting vaccine-specific priming. Of the vaccine-specific clones found in convalescent patients, nearly all (304 of 307) were mono-reactive for SARS-CoV-2 spike instead of being cross-reactive with common cold coronaviruses. Although the median number of SARS-CoV-2-reactive clonotypes went up from around 20 after infection to more than 30 after vaccination, the increase was not significant.

This clonotype was obtained from a human donor who had recovered from COVID-19. The sequence links TRBV20-1 to TRBJ2-3, with TRBD2 identical over 7 junction bases. The specimen sequenced was CD4+ T cells from blood, cultured in vitro. The CDR3 reads CSARDPGTTSTDTQYF. The DNA sequence follows: TGCAGTGCTAGAGATCCCGGGACTACAAGCACAGATACGCAGTATTTT.